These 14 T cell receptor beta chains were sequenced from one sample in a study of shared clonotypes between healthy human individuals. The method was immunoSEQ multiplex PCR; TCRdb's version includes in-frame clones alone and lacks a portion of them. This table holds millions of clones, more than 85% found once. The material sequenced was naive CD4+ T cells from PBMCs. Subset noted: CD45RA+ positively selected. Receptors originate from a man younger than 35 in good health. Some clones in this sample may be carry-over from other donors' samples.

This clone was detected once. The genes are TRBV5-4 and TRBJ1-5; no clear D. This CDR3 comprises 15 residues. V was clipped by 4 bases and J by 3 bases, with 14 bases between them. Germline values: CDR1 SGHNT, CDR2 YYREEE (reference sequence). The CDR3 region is CASSQNGRDNQPQHF. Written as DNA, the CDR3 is TGTGCCAGCAGCCAAAATGGACGGGACAATCAGCCCCAGCATTTT. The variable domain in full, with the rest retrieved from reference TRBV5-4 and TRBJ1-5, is ETGVTQSPTHLIKTRGQQVTLRCSSQSGHNTVSWYQQALGQGPQFIFQYYREEENGRGNFPPRFSGLQFPNYSSELNVNALELDDSALYLCASSQNGRDNQPQHFGDGTRLSIL.

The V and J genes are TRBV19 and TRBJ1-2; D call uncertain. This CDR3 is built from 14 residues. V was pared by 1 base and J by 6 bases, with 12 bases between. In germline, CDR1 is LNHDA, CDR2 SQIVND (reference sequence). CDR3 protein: CASSIVREVDGYTF. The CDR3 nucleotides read TGTGCCAGTAGTATAGTCCGGGAGGTCGATGGCTACACCTTC.

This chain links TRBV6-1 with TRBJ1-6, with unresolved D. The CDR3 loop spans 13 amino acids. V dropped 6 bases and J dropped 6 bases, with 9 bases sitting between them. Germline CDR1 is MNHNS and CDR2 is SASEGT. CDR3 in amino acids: CASSGSLNSPLHF. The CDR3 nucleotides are TGTGCCAGCAGCGGCAGCCTTAATTCACCCCTCCACTTT.

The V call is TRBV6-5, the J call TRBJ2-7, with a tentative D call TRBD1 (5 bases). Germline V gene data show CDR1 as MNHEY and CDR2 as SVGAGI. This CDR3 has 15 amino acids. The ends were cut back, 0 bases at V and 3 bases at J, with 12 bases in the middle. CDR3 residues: CASSYSAQGNYEQYF. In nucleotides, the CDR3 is TGTGCCAGCAGTTACTCTGCGCAGGGAAACTACGAGCAGTACTTC.

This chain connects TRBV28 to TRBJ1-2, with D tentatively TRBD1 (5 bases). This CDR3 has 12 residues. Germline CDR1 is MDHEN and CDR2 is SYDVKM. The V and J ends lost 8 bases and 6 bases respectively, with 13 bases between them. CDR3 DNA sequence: TGTGCCAGCGCCCGTGCGGGGGATGGCTACACCTTC. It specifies CASARAGDGYTF.

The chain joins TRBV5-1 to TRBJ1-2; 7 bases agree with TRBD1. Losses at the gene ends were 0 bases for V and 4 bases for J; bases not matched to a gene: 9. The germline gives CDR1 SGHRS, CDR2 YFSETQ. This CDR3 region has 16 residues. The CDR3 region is CASSLGFQGGLYGYTF. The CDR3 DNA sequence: TGCGCCAGCAGCTTGGGCTTCCAGGGGGGTCTCTATGGCTACACCTTC.

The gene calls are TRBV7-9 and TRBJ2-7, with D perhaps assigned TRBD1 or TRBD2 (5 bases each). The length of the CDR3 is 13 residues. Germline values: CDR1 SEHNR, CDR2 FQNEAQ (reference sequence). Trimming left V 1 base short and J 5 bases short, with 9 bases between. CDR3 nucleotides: TGTGCCAGCAGCTTAGGATTGGGGGACGAGCAGTACTTC. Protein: CASSLGLGDEQYF.

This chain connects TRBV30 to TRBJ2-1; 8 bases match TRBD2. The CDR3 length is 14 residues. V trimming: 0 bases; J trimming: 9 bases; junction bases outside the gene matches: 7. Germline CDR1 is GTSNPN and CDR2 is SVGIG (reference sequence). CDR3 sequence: CAWSVDGRGAEQFF. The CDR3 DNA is TGTGCCTGGAGTGTAGACGGGAGGGGGGCTGAGCAGTTCTTC.

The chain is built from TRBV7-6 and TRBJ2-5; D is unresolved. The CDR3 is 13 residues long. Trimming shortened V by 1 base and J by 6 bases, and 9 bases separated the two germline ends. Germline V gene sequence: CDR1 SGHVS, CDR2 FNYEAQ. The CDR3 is CASSLGTAQTQYF. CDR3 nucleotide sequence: TGTGCCAGCAGCTTAGGGACGGCACAGACCCAGTACTTC.

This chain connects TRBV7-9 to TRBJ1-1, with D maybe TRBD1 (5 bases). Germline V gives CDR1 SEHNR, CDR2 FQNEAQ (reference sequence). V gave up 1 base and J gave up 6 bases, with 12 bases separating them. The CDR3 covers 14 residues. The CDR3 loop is CASSLVGRVPEAFF. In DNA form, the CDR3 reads TGTGCCAGCAGCTTAGTCGGCAGGGTGCCTGAAGCTTTCTTT.

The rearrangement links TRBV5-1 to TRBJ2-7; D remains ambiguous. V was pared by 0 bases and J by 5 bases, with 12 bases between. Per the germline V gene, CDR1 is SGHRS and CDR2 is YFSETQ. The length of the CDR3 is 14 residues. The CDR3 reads CASSLVHPSNEQYF. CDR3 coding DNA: TGCGCCAGCAGCTTGGTGCATCCGAGCAACGAGCAGTACTTC.

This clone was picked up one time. CDR3 nucleotides: TGTGCCAGCTCAGAAAGACAGGGCACCTCTGGGGCCAACGTCCTGACTTTC. Encoded protein: CASSERQGTSGANVLTF. The V call is TRBV18, the J call TRBJ2-6, with 7 bases fitting TRBD1. With V trimmed by 5 bases and J by 0 bases, 7 bases remained unmatched. Germline CDR1 KGHSH, CDR2 LQKENI. The CDR3 runs to 17 residues.

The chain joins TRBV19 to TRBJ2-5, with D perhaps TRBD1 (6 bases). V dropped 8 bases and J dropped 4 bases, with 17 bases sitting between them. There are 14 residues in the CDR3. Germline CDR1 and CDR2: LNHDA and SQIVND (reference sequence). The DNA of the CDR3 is TGTGCCAGTCTTGCGACAGGTTTGGGAGAGACCCAGTACTTC. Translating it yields CASLATGLGETQYF.

CDR3 bases: TGTGCCATCAGACAGGGGGCAAACAATGAGCAGTTCTTC. This sequence encodes CAIRQGANNEQFF. The gene calls are TRBV10-3 and TRBJ2-1; TRBD1 aligns across 9 bases. Losses at the gene ends were 6 bases for V and 5 bases for J; bases not matched to a gene: 2. CDR3 length: 13 residues. The germline V gene has CDR1 ENHRY and CDR2 SYGVKD.